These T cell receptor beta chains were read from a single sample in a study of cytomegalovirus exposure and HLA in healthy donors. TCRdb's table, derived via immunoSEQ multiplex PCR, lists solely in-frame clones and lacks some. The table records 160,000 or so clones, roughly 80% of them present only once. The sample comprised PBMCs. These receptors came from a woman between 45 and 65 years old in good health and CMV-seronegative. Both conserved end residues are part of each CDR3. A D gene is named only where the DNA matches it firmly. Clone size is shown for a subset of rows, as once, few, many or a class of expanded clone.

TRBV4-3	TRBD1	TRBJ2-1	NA	TGCGCCAGCAGCCAGGAAGACAGGGGTGATGAGCAGTTCTTC	CASSQEDRGDEQFF
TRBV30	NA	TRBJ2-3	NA	TGTGCCTGGAGTGTTATCACAGATACGCAGTATTTT	CAWSVITDTQYF
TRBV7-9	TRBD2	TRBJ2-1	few	TGTGCCAGCAGCACAACAACCCCGATCCTCGCGGGAGATTTTTATGAGCAGTTCTTC	CASSTTTPILAGDFYEQFF
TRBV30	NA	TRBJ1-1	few	TGTGCCTGGAGGGGAGAGTCGAACACTGAAGCTTTCTTT	CAWRGESNTEAFF
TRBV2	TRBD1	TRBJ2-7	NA	TGTGCCAGCGGACAGGTTTCCTACGAGCAGTACTTC	CASGQVSYEQYF
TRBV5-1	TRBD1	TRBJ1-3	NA	TGCGCCAGCAGCCGGGACAGTGGAAACACCATATATTTT	CASSRDSGNTIYF
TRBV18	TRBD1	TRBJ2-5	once	TGTGCCAGCTCAGCCCCGACAGGGATCGGAGAGACCCAGTACTTC	CASSAPTGIGETQYF
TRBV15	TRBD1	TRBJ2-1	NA	TGTGCCACCAGCAGCCAGGACAGGGGTCAGGAGCAGTTCTTC	CATSSQDRGQEQFF
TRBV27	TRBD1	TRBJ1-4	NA	TGTGCCAGCAGTTTAGGTACAGGGGTGTTTGAAAAACTGTTTTTT	CASSLGTGVFEKLFF
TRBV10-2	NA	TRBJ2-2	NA	TGCGCCAGCAGTGAGTTAGTTACCGGGGAGCTGTTTTTT	CASSELVTGELFF
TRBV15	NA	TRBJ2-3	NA	TGTGCCACCAGCAGGGGACTCGACACAGATACGCAGTATTTT	CATSRGLDTDTQYF
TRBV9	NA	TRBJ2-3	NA	TGTGCCAGCAGCTACAATTTCGACAGTTACAGACGCACAGATACGCAGTATTTT	CASSYNFDSYRRTDTQYF
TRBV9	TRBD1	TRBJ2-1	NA	TGTGCCAGCAGCACCTCGACAGGGAGCGGATACAATGAGCAGTTCTTC	CASSTSTGSGYNEQFF
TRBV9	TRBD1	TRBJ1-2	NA	TGTGCCAGCAGCGTAGTAGGACAGGGGGCGTCCGGCTACACCTTC	CASSVVGQGASGYTF
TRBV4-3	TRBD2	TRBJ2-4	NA	TGCGCCAGCAGCCAAAGAAGCGGGGGGAGGGACATTCAGTACTTC	CASSQRSGGRDIQYF
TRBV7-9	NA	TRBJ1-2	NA	TGTGCCAGCAGCTTAAAAGGGGGACATAACTATGGCTACACCTTC	CASSLKGGHNYGYTF
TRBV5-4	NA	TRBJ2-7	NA	TGTGCCAGCAGCTTTGCAGGTACCTACGAGCAGTACTTC	CASSFAGTYEQYF
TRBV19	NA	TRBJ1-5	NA	TGTGCCAGTAGTATCGGGGGGCCCCAGCATTTT	CASSIGGPQHF
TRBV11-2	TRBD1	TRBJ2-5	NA	TGTGCCAGCAGCTCCGGAAGGGGGCGGCTTGGCGAGACCCAGTACTTC	CASSSGRGRLGETQYF
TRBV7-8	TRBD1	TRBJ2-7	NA	TGTGCCAGCAGCTCCGGGACAGGGTCCTACGAGCAGTACTTC	CASSSGTGSYEQYF
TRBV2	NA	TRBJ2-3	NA	TGTGCCAGCAGCCCCCAGGTCACAGATACGCAGTATTTT	CASSPQVTDTQYF
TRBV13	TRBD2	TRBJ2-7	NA	TGTGCCAGCAGCGAACTAGCGGGAGCCTACGAGCAGTACTTC	CASSELAGAYEQYF
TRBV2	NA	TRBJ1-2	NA	TGTGCCAGCAGGACAGGACGTATTAACTATGGCTACACCTTC	CASRTGRINYGYTF
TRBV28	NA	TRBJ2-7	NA	TGTGCCATCGAGACAGCACCCTCCTACGAGCAGTACTTC	CAIETAPSYEQYF
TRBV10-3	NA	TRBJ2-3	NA	TGTGCCATCAGTTATTTGAGGGCTGGCACAGATACGCAGTATTTT	CAISYLRAGTDTQYF
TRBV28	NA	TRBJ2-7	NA	TGTGCCAGCAGCCTCCCTCCGGGAAAAAACTACGAGCAGTACTTC	CASSLPPGKNYEQYF
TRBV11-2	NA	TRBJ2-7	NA	TGTGCCAGCAGCTTCAATACGGAGGGACAGAGCTCCTACGAGCAGTACTTC	CASSFNTEGQSSYEQYF
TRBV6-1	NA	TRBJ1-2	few	TGTGCCAGCAGTGAGGGCAGGGGAGCCTATGGCTACACCTTC	CASSEGRGAYGYTF
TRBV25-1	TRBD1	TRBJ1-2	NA	TGTGCCAGCAGTAATGAAGGACAGGGGGTTTATGGCTACACCTTC	CASSNEGQGVYGYTF
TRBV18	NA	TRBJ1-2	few	TGTGCCAGCTCACCAGACAGAAGCTATGGCTACACCTTC	CASSPDRSYGYTF